The 20 T cell receptor beta chains below were found in one sample sequenced in a study of identical twins. TCRdb re-analysed the 5' RACE reads in MiXCR, keeping a single row per CDR3 protein. The sample consists of approximately 410,000 distinct CDR3 sequences, under 20% of them appearing once. The specimen was naive T cells sorted from blood. These receptors were taken from a man in his fifties or sixties in good health.

This clonotype appeared many times. Here the CDR3 reads CASSLVQNTDTQYF. CDR3 bases: TGCGCCAGCAGCTTGGTCCAGAACACAGATACGCAGTATTTT. The rearrangement links TRBV5-1 to TRBJ2-3; D ambiguous. Germline CDR1 SGHRS, CDR2 YFSETQ. This CDR3 has 14 amino acids. The V end lost 0 bases, the J end lost 2 bases, and 7 bases lay between the germline ends.

The chain has TRBV10-3 and TRBJ1-2; D not resolved. CDR1 is ENHRY, CDR2 SYGVKD, per germline. The CDR3 contains 13 residues. Trimming shortened V by 3 bases and J by 2 bases, and 7 bases separated the two germline ends. CDR3 sequence reads: CAISDGENYGYTF. CDR3 sequence (DNA): TGTGCCATCAGTGACGGTGAAAACTATGGCTACACCTTC.

The table lists this clonotype with many counts. The chain carries TRBV5-1 and TRBJ2-2; D remains ambiguous. In germline, CDR1 is SGHRS, CDR2 YFSETQ. Trimming cost V 1 base and J 3 bases, with 4 bases left between them. This CDR3 has 13 amino acids. The CDR3 sequence: CASSLTDTGELFF. Written as DNA, the CDR3 is TGCGCCAGCAGCTTGACAGACACCGGGGAGCTGTTTTTT.

This clonotype was seen ten or more times. The rearrangement uses TRBV6-1 and TRBJ2-1; 10 nucleotides line up with TRBD2. In germline, CDR1 is MNHNS, CDR2 SASEGT. The CDR3 has 15 residues. V lost 7 bases to trimming and J lost 0 bases; unmatched junction nucleotides: 3. Here the CDR3 DNA reads TGTGCCAGCATATCTAGCGGGAGCTCCTACAATGAGCAGTTCTTC. Translating it yields CASISSGSSYNEQFF.

The chain joins TRBV6-5 to TRBJ2-7, with TRBD2 as a possible D gene (5 bases). The ends were cut back, 4 bases at V and 0 bases at J, with 13 bases in the middle. The CDR3 is 15 residues long. The V gene's germline CDR1 is MNHEY and CDR2 SVGAGI. The CDR3 DNA reads TGTGCCAGCAGTTCGGCTAGCCACAGCTCCTACGAGCAGTACTTC. This translates into CASSSASHSSYEQYF.

This clonotype was observed a handful of times. J is TRBJ1-4 and V is TRBV7-2, with D tentatively TRBD1 (5 bases). This CDR3 contains 17 residues. Germline V gene data show CDR1 as SGHTA and CDR2 as FQGNSA. V lost 4 bases, J lost 2 bases, and 17 bases lay in between. CDR3 in amino acids: CASSSGHGGWTNEKLFF. The DNA for the CDR3 is TGTGCCAGCAGCTCAGGACACGGGGGTTGGACTAATGAAAAACTGTTTTTT.

This clonotype was found a few times. This chain uses TRBV6-2 or TRBV6-3 with TRBJ2-7; TRBD1 might be the D (6 bases). Between the trimmed V and J ends, which lost 4 bases and 6 bases, there was a span of 13 bases. This CDR3 is built from 13 residues. Germline values: CDR1 MNHEY, CDR2 SVGEGT. This chain's CDR3 is CASSSPRTAEQYF. The CDR3 DNA reads as TGTGCCAGCAGTTCCCCTCGGACAGCCGAGCAGTACTTC.

At least ten counts were recorded for this clonotype. The genes are TRBV10-3 and TRBJ2-7; TRBD1 agrees at 10 bases. CDR1 is ENHRY and CDR2 is SYGVKD in the germline V gene. The J segment lost 6 bases and the V segment lost 6 bases, leaving 5 bases of the junction unmatched. This CDR3 contains 13 residues. CDR3 nucleotide sequence: TGTGCCATCAGGGGACAGGGGCCAGGCGAGCAGTACTTC. Translation gives CAIRGQGPGEQYF.

The V and J genes are TRBV6-1 and TRBJ2-5; no definite D call. CDR3 length: 14 residues. V was cut by 7 bases and J by 1 base, with 13 bases left in between. CDR1 and CDR2 (germline): MNHNS, SASEGT. DNA of the CDR3: TGTGCCAGCACTCGCCTATGGAGCCAAGAGACCCAGTACTTC. As protein: CASTRLWSQETQYF.

The table lists this clonotype with a few counts. The chain couples TRBV10-3 to TRBJ2-7, with D possibly matching TRBD1 (5 bases). Germline V gene sequence: CDR1 ENHRY, CDR2 SYGVKD. The V gene lost 3 bases and the J gene lost 3 bases, with 6 bases spanning the gap. The CDR3 totals 12 residues. The CDR3 region has the DNA TGTGCCATCAGTGACGACAGCTACGAGCAGTACTTC. This translates into CAISDDSYEQYF.

This clonotype came up a few times. The chain recombines TRBV20-1 with TRBJ1-2; D is undetermined. V was pared by 5 bases and J by 7 bases, with 20 bases between. The CDR3 extends over 14 amino acids. Germline V gene sequence: CDR1 DFQATT, CDR2 SNEGSKA (reference sequence). The CDR3 is CSASDPWTGFGYTF. The CDR3 bases are TGCAGTGCTTCTGACCCCTGGACGGGGTTTGGCTACACCTTC.

This rearrangement joins TRBV29-1 to TRBJ2-3; 14 bases are a match to TRBD2. The CDR3 spans 15 residues. Germline V gene lookup returns CDR1 SQVTM and CDR2 ANQGSEA. J lost 3 bases, V lost 5 bases, and 4 bases had no gene match. CDR3 DNA: TGCAGCGTTCGTGGGACTAGCGGGAGTACAGATACGCAGTATTTT. This translates into CSVRGTSGSTDTQYF.

This clonotype was counted at least ten times. This chain connects TRBV14 to TRBJ2-1; 7 bases align to TRBD2. J lost 0 bases, V lost 4 bases, and 9 bases had no gene match. CDR3 length: 17 residues. The germline gives CDR1 SGHDN, CDR2 FVKESK. The CDR3 loop is CASSRLLASNSYNEQFF. The DNA for the CDR3 is TGTGCCAGCAGCCGCCTACTAGCGAGTAACTCCTACAATGAGCAGTTCTTC.

This clonotype was detected only a few times. The CDR3 DNA follows: TGCAGTGCTAGTACGGACACAGATACGCAGTATTTT. Translating gives CSASTDTDTQYF. The rearrangement links TRBV20-1 to TRBJ2-3; D is unresolved. This CDR3 has 12 amino acids. CDR1 DFQATT and CDR2 SNEGSKA come from the germline V gene (reference sequence). V was pared by 3 bases and J by 2 bases, with 6 bases between.

This clonotype was recorded a few times. J is TRBJ2-5 and V is TRBV18, with D tentatively TRBD1 (5 bases). The V end lost 6 bases, the J end lost 1 base, and 9 bases lay between the germline ends. The length of the CDR3 is 13 residues. Per germline, CDR1 KGHSH and CDR2 LQKENI. CDR3 DNA: TGTGCCAGCTCGTGGACACCCCAAGAGACCCAGTACTTC. This sequence encodes CASSWTPQETQYF.

The table lists this clonotype with a few counts. The rearrangement joins TRBV10-2 to TRBJ2-7; no definite D call. From germline, CDR1 is WSHSY and CDR2 SAAADI. V was trimmed by 2 bases and J by 0 bases, leaving 8 bases between them. The length of the CDR3 is 14 residues. CDR3 region: CASSEARLSYEQYF. In DNA, the CDR3 is TGCGCCAGCAGTGAGGCCAGACTCTCCTACGAGCAGTACTTC.

CDR3 amino acids: CASSYSTAPGGAYEQYF. The CDR3 DNA is TGTGCCAGCAGTTACTCGACCGCCCCCGGGGGGGCCTACGAGCAGTACTTC. V and J are TRBV6-5 and TRBJ2-7, with TRBD2 identical over 8 bases. From germline, CDR1 is MNHEY and CDR2 SVGAGI. The J segment lost 2 bases and the V segment lost 0 bases, leaving 9 bases of the junction unmatched. The CDR3 contains 17 residues.

This clonotype was found once. The J gene is TRBJ2-1, the V gene TRBV6-1; 7 bases map to TRBD1. Germline CDR1 and CDR2: MNHNS and SASEGT. This CDR3 has 15 residues. V lost 4 bases, J lost 3 bases, and 6 bases stayed unmatched. This CDR3 is CASSAGQAYYNEQFF. CDR3 coding DNA: TGTGCCAGCAGTGCTGGACAGGCCTACTACAATGAGCAGTTCTTC.

This sequence joins TRBV7-6 and TRBJ2-3; D unclear. Trimming removed 2 bases at V and 2 bases at J, with 11 bases between. This CDR3 has 15 amino acids. Germline V gene lookup returns CDR1 SGHVS and CDR2 FNYEAQ. CDR3 nucleotide sequence: TGTGCCAGCAGCTTAAATCCTAAAAACACAGATACGCAGTATTTT. Translated, it gives CASSLNPKNTDTQYF.

This clonotype has only a few counts. The CDR3 nucleotides read TGTGCCAGCAGCTTAAAACAGGGCTACAATGAGCAGTTCTTC. Protein sequence: CASSLKQGYNEQFF. V gene TRBV7-9 combines with J gene TRBJ2-1, with D maybe TRBD1 (6 bases). Trimming removed 2 bases from V and 3 bases from J, with 8 bases in between. The CDR3 consists of 14 residues. CDR1 is SEHNR, CDR2 FQNEAQ, per germline (reference sequence).